A single sample is the source of the 15 T cell receptor beta chains below, sequenced in a study of blood T cell repertoires in COVID-19. Repertoires were generated with immunoSEQ multiplex PCR, while TCRdb's copy carries only in-frame clones and drops some. The sample yields about 59,000 clones, around 81% seen once. Specimen: peripheral blood. Every receptor here comes from a woman older than 75 with acute or convalescent COVID-19.

The rearrangement uses TRBV29-1 and TRBJ1-2; 7 bases are shared with TRBD1. Looked up from germline, CDR1 is SQVTM and CDR2 is ANQGSEA. The CDR3 is 14 residues long. Losses at the gene ends were 8 bases for V and 4 bases for J; bases not matched to a gene: 13. The CDR3 reads CSSWKPGTAYGYTF. CDR3 nucleotides: TGCAGCTCCTGGAAGCCTGGGACAGCCTATGGCTACACCTTC.

The chain uses TRBV12-3 or TRBV12-4 and TRBJ2-2, with 11 bases fitting TRBD1. V dropped 6 bases and J dropped 6; count of bases not matched to a gene: 0. CDR3 length: 13 residues. The CDR3 DNA follows: TGTGCCAGCAGGGGACAGGGGGCCGGGGAGCTGTTTTTT. This encodes CASRGQGAGELFF.

The chain joins TRBV7-9 to TRBJ1-3, with 7 bases aligning to TRBD1. The germline gives CDR1 SEHNR, CDR2 FQNEAQ (reference sequence). This CDR3 is 18 amino acids long. The junction had 13 bases not matched to a gene; V was cut back by 4 bases and J by 1 base. This CDR3 reads CASSSPPGQAFSGNTIYF. CDR3 sequence (DNA): TGTGCCAGCAGCTCCCCCCCCGGACAGGCGTTTTCTGGAAACACCATATATTTT.

The chain uses TRBV5-1 and TRBJ2-7, with TRBD2 matching over 8 bases. This CDR3 has 15 amino acids. J gave up 6 bases and V 2 bases, and 10 bases lay outside the gene matches. Germline-derived CDR1 and CDR2 are SGHRS and YFSETQ. The CDR3 protein is CASSFGTGGDREQYF. CDR3 in DNA: TGCGCCAGCAGCTTTGGGACGGGAGGGGACCGCGAGCAGTACTTC. The full variable domain, with the rest looked up from reference TRBV5-1 and TRBJ2-7, is KAGVTQTPRYLIKTRGQQVTLSCSPISGHRSVSWYQQTPGQGLQFLFEYFSETQRNKGNFPGRFSGRQFSNSRSEMNVSTLELGDSALYLCASSFGTGGDREQYFGPGTRLTVT.

The rearrangement uses TRBV7-9 and TRBJ2-3; 10 bases match TRBD1. The germline V gene encodes CDR1 SEHNR and CDR2 FQNEAQ (reference sequence). The CDR3 is 15 residues long. Trimming removed 5 bases from V and 1 base from J; junction bases left unmatched: 3. CDR3 sequence (DNA): TGTGCCAGCAGCATTGGGACAGGGGGCACAGATACGCAGTATTTT. This gives the protein CASSIGTGGTDTQYF.

A few counts support this clone. An end of the junction differs from the germline gene, which may be a read error. The V gene is TRBV7-3, the J gene TRBJ2-7; TRBD1 is a possible D gene (6 bases). This CDR3 comprises 14 residues. Per the germline V gene, CDR1 is SGHTA and CDR2 is FQGTGA. CDR3 loop: CASSLTPTGPEQYF. Here the CDR3 DNA reads TGTGCCAGCAGCCTAACCCCCACAGGGCCCGAGCAGTACTTC.

The chain carries TRBV7-2 and TRBJ2-5; D is uncertain. Germline CDR1 and CDR2: SGHTA and FQGNSA. Trimming pared 0 bases from V and 4 bases from J, leaving 6 bases between. The CDR3 is made up of 13 amino acids. This CDR3 is CASSLALGETQYF. The CDR3 DNA reads TGTGCCAGCAGCTTAGCCCTCGGAGAGACCCAGTACTTC.

This chain joins TRBV30 and TRBJ1-6; unclear D gene. CDR1 and CDR2 from the germline V gene are GTSNPN and SVGIG (reference sequence). This CDR3 region has 13 residues. Between the trimmed V and J ends, which lost 3 bases and 9 bases, there was a span of 12 bases. CDR3 amino acids: CAWSEAPLSPLHF. The CDR3 bases are TGTGCCTGGAGCGAGGCCCCCCTTTCACCCCTCCACTTT.

The chain links TRBV10-3 to TRBJ1-3, with TRBD1 matching 9 bases. The CDR3 runs 16 residues. Germline-derived CDR1 and CDR2 are ENHRY and SYGVKD. V lost 5 bases and J lost 3; bases outside the gene matches: 8. The DNA for the CDR3 is TGTGCCATCAGTAACCCACAGGGGGCCGGTGGAAACACCATATATTTT. It is translated as CAISNPQGAGGNTIYF.

This clone was recorded once. The genes are TRBV19 and TRBJ2-7, with TRBD1 as a possible D gene (5 bases). This CDR3 spans 13 amino acids. Germline loops: CDR1 LNHDA, CDR2 SQIVND (reference sequence). Trimming removed 2 bases at V and 0 bases at J, with 5 bases between. CDR3 loop: CASSIQGSYEQYF. Written as DNA, the CDR3 is TGTGCCAGTAGTATACAGGGCTCCTACGAGCAGTACTTC.

The chain is built from TRBV30 and TRBJ1-5; D perhaps matches TRBD1 (5 bases). Germline-derived CDR1 and CDR2 are GTSNPN and SVGIG (reference sequence). The CDR3 sequence is 13 residues long. The germline V and J ends were trimmed by 3 bases and 3 bases, with 9 bases remaining between them. CDR3 in amino acids: CAWSAGFNQPQHF. The CDR3 DNA reads as TGTGCCTGGAGCGCAGGGTTCAATCAGCCCCAGCATTTT.

V is TRBV5-1 and J is TRBJ2-6, with 9 positions matching TRBD1. Trimming took 1 base from V and 4 from J; bases not matched to a gene: 6. The CDR3 has 17 residues. Germline assignment: CDR1 SGHRS and CDR2 YFSETQ. For the CDR3, the DNA is TGCGCCAGCAGCTTGTTGGGACAGGGTACCGGGGCCAACGTCCTGACTTTC. Translated, it gives CASSLLGQGTGANVLTF.

The genes are TRBV30 and TRBJ1-1; TRBD1 might be the D (5 bases). The V end was cut by 0 bases, the J end by 5 bases, with 13 bases between. Germline V gene lookup returns CDR1 GTSNPN and CDR2 SVGIG (reference sequence). The CDR3 is made up of 14 amino acids. The CDR3 nucleotides are TGTGCCTGGAGTGTAAAGGGGTTGAGGACTGAAGCTTTCTTT. Its protein is CAWSVKGLRTEAFF.

The chain combines TRBV11-1 with TRBJ2-3; 8 positions match TRBD2. Germline-derived CDR1 and CDR2 are SGHAT and FQDESV (reference sequence). V was pared by 8 bases and J by 5 bases, with 6 bases of the junction left unmatched. The CDR3 has 13 residues. The CDR3 protein is CASHGRGLDTQYF. Here the CDR3 DNA reads TGTGCCAGCCACGGGAGGGGTTTAGATACGCAGTATTTT.

This clone was observed once. The rearrangement uses TRBV6-5 and TRBJ1-6; D unclear. Germline V gene data show CDR1 as MNHEY and CDR2 as SVGAGI. CDR3 length equals 15 residues. Trimming took 8 bases from V and 0 from J, leaving 11 bases between them. The CDR3 nucleotides read TGTGCCAGCCGCTTGGGCAGCTCCTATAATTCACCCCTCCACTTT. Translating gives CASRLGSSYNSPLHF.